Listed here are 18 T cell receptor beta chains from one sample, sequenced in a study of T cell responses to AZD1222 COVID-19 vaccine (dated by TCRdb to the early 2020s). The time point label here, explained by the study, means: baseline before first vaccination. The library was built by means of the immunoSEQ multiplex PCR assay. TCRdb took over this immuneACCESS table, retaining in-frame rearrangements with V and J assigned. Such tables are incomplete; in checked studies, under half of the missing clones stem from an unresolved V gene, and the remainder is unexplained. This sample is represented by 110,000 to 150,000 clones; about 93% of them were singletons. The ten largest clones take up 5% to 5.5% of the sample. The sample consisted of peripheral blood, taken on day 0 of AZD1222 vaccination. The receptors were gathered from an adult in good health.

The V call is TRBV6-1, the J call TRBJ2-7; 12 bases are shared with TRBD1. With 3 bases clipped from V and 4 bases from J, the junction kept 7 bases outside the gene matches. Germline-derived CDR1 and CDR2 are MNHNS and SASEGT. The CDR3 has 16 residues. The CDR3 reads CASSDGTGGFLYEQYF. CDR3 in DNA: TGTGCCAGCAGTGATGGGACAGGGGGCTTCTTATACGAGCAGTACTTC.

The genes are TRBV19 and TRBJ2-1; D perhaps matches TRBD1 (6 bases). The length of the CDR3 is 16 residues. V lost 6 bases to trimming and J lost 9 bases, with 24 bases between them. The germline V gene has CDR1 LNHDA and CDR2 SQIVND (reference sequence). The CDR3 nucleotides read TGTGCCAGTAGCACACTCCCGAATCAGGGGTCCGGTGAGCAGTTCTTC. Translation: CASSTLPNQGSGEQFF.

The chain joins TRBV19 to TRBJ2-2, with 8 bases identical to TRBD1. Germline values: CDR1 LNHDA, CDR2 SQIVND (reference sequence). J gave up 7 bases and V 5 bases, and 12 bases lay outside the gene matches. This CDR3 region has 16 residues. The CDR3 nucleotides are TGTGCCAGTAGTGTCGACAGGGGCGTTCAGGTCGGGGAGCTGTTTTTT. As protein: CASSVDRGVQVGELFF.

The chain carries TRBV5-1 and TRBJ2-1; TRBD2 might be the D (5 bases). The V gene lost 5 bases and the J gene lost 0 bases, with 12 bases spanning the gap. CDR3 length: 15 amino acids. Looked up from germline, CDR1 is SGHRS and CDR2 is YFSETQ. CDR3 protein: CASRRVSTSYNEQFF. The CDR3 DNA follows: TGCGCCAGCAGGAGGGTATCTACCTCCTACAATGAGCAGTTCTTC.

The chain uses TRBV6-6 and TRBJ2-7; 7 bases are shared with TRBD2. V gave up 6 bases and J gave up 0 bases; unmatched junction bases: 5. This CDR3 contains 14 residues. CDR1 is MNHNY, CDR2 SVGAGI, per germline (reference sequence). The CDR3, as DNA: TGTGCCAGCAGCGCCGGGACTACCTCCTACGAGCAGTACTTC. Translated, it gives CASSAGTTSYEQYF.

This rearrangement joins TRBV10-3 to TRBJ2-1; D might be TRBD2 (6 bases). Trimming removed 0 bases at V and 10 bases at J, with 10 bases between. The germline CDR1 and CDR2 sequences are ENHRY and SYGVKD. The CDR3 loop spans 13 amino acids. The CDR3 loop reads CAISESREDEQFF. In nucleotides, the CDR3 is TGTGCCATCAGTGAGTCGAGGGAGGACGAGCAGTTCTTC.

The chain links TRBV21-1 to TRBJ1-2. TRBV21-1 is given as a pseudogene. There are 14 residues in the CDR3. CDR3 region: CASSKESRRYGYTF. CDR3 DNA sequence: TGTGCCAGCAGCAAAGAATCGCGGAGGTATGGCTACACCTTC.

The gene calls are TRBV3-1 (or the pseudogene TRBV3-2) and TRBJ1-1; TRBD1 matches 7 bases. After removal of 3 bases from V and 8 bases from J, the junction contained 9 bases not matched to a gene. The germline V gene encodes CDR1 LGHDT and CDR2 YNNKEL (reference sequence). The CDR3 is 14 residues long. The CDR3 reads CASSHPREGAEAFF. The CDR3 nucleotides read TGTGCCAGCAGCCACCCCAGAGAGGGGGCCGAAGCTTTCTTT.

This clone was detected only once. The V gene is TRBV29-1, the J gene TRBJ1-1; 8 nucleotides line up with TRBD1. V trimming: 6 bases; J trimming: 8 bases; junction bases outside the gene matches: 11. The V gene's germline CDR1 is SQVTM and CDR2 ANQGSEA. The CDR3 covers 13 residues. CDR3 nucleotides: TGCAGCGTGGCGCGGACAGGGTTTGGGGAAGCTTTCTTT. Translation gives CSVARTGFGEAFF. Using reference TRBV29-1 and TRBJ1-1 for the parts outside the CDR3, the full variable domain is SAVISQKPSRDICQRGTSLTIQCQVDSQVTMMFWYRQQPGQSLTLIATANQGSEATYESGFVIDKFPISRPNLTFSTLTVSNMSPEDSSIYLCSVARTGFGEAFFGQGTRLTVV.

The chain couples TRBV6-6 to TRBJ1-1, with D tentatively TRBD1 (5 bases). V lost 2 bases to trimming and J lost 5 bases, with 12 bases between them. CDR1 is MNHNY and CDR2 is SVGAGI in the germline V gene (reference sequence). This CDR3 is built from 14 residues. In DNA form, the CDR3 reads TGTGCCAGCAGTTACGACGGGGGAAATACTGAAGCTTTCTTT. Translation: CASSYDGGNTEAFF.

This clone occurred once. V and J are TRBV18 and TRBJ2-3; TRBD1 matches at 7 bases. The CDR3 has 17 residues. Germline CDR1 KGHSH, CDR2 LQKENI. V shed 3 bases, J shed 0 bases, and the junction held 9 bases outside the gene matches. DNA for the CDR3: TGTGCCAGCTCACCCTCGACAGGGTTTACGAGCACAGATACGCAGTATTTT. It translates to CASSPSTGFTSTDTQYF.

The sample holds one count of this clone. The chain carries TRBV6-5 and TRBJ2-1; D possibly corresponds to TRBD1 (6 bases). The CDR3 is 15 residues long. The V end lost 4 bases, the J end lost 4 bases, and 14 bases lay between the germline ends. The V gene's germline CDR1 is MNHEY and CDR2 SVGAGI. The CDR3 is CASSFTGLQYNEQFF. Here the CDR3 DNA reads TGTGCCAGCAGTTTTACAGGGCTACAATACAATGAGCAGTTCTTC.

The CDR3 region has the DNA TGTGCCAGCAGGAGACAGGGGACCTACACCTTC. Translation: CASRRQGTYTF. The genes are TRBV12-3 or TRBV12-4 and TRBJ1-2; the match to TRBD1 covers 8 bases. This CDR3 has 11 amino acids. Trimming cost V 6 bases and J 10 bases; bases outside gene matches: 4.

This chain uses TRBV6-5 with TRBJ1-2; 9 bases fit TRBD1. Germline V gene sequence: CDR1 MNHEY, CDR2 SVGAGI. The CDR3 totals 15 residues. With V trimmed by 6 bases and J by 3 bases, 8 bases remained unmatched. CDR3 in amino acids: CASRGQGSAYYGYTF. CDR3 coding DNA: TGTGCCAGCAGGGGACAGGGATCGGCCTACTATGGCTACACCTTC.

CDR3 region: CASSQGLAGVYEQYF. CDR3 nucleotide sequence: TGTGCCAGCAGCCAAGGACTAGCGGGAGTTTACGAGCAGTACTTC. J is TRBJ2-7 and V is TRBV3-1 (or the pseudogene TRBV3-2); 12 bases match TRBD2. V was pared by 1 base and J by 4 bases, with 2 bases of the junction left unmatched. CDR1 and CDR2 from the germline V gene are LGHDT and YNNKEL (reference sequence). The CDR3 is made up of 15 amino acids.

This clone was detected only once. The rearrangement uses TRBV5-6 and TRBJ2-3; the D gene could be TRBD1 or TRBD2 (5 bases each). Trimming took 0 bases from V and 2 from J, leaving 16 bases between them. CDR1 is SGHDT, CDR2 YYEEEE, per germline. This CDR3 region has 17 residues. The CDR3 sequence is CASSLDGDPMATDTQYF. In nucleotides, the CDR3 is TGTGCCAGCAGCTTGGATGGGGACCCTATGGCCACAGATACGCAGTATTTT.

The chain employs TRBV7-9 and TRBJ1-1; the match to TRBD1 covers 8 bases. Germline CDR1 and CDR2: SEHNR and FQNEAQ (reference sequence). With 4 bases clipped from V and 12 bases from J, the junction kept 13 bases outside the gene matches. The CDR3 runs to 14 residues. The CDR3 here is CASSSSKGQGWTFF. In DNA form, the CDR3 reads TGTGCCAGCAGCTCGAGCAAAGGACAGGGTTGGACTTTCTTT.

CDR3 protein: CASSGGQPYGYTF. Written as DNA, the CDR3 is TGTGCCAGCAGTGGCGGACAGCCCTATGGCTACACCTTC. The chain combines TRBV27 with TRBJ1-2; weak D call: TRBD1 (6 bases). This CDR3 contains 13 residues. CDR1 and CDR2 (germline): MNHEY, SMNVEV (reference sequence). V lost 5 bases and J 4 bases, leaving 11 bases between the germline ends.